These 12 T cell receptor beta chains were sequenced from one sample in a study of T cell clonality in common variable immunodeficiency. Repertoires were generated with immunoSEQ multiplex PCR, while TCRdb's copy carries only in-frame clones and drops some. The sample contains more than 55,000 clones, none of them singletons. Sequenced sample: peripheral blood mononuclear cells. These receptors were obtained from a person aged 18-69 years in good health.

In its sample, this clone was seen many times. The chain's CDR3 is CASSLEGLGHPNEKLFF. The covered CDR3 bases are TGCGCCAGCAGCTTGGAGGGCCTAGGACACCCGAATGAAAAA. V usage is TRBV5-1 and J usage is TRBJ1-4; the D gene is possibly TRBD1 (5 bases). The read finishes 3 residues shy of the CDR3 end, and the germline J gene is used to complete it. This CDR3 contains 17 residues. Trimming shortened V by 0 bases and J by 5 bases, and 17 bases separated the two germline ends. Germline loops: CDR1 SGHRS, CDR2 YFSETQ.

In this sample, this clone turned up many times. The read ends 3 residues shy of where the CDR3 ends; the end is completed using the germline J gene. The chain uses TRBV2 and TRBJ2-5; TRBD1 is a possible D gene (6 bases). The CDR3 loop spans 15 amino acids. Germline V gene data show CDR1 as SNHLY and CDR2 as FYNNEI. Trimming stripped 5 bases from V and 4 bases from J, with 17 bases between. The part of the CDR3 DNA that was read is TGTGCCAGCAGTCTCTCCCCAGGGGTGTCAGAGACC. Protein sequence: CASSLSPGVSET. The complete CDR3 reads CASSLSPGVSETQYF.

The sample holds many counts of this clone. The missing CDR3 end, 3 residues past where the read stops, is filled in from the germline J gene. This rearrangement joins TRBV19 to TRBJ1-1; 7 bases fit TRBD1. V shed 2 bases, J shed 1 base, and the junction held 10 bases outside the gene matches. CDR1 is LNHDA and CDR2 is SQIVND in the germline V gene (reference sequence). This CDR3 has 17 residues. The CDR3 sequence: CASSIIEGAGPNTEAFF. Partial CDR3 DNA: TGTGCCAGTAGTATAATAGAGGGGGCGGGTCCGAACACTGAA.

In its sample, this clone was seen many times. The CDR3 goes on 3 residues after the read ends, and that part is filled in from the germline J gene. The genes are TRBV20-1 and TRBJ1-5, with 8 bases fitting TRBD1. The CDR3 is made up of 14 amino acids. The germline gives CDR1 DFQATT, CDR2 SNEGSKA (reference sequence). V shed 3 bases, J shed 7 bases, and the junction held 8 bases outside the gene matches. The CDR3 loop is CSARGNRGNQPQHF. The sequenced CDR3 bases are TGCAGTGCTAGGGGGAACAGGGGGAACCAGCCC.

Ten or more counts support this clone. The read comes to an end 3 residues before the CDR3 does, leaving the germline J gene to fill in the end. The same CDR3 also results from other DNA sequences found in this sample. V usage is TRBV2 and J usage is TRBJ1-3, with D hard to call. The germline V and J ends were trimmed by 7 bases and 0 bases, with 25 bases remaining between them. The length of the CDR3 is 19 residues. Germline V gene lookup returns CDR1 SNHLY and CDR2 FYNNEI. This chain's CDR3 is CASILTQAVLFNSGNTIYF. CDR3 DNA (partial): TGTGCCAGCATTTTGACGCAGGCAGTCCTCTTCAACTCTGGAAACACC.

This clone was seen repeatedly, ten times or more. The sequenced CDR3 bases are TGCAGTGCTAGAGGGACTAGCGGGTCAGAGACC. This translates into CSARGTSGSET. The complete CDR3 protein is CSARGTSGSETQYF. V gene TRBV20-1 combines with J gene TRBJ2-5, with 11 bases fitting TRBD2. Coverage ceases 3 residues before the CDR3 finishes, and the germline J gene fills in the end. Germline values: CDR1 DFQATT, CDR2 SNEGSKA (reference sequence). The CDR3 is 14 amino acids. V lost 1 base and J lost 4; bases outside the gene matches: 2.

This clone was counted ten times or more. The CDR3 goes on 3 residues after the read ends, and that part is filled in from the germline J gene. V usage is TRBV20-1 and J usage is TRBJ1-6, with D possibly being TRBD1 (5 bases). The CDR3 runs to 14 residues. The germline gives CDR1 DFQATT, CDR2 SNEGSKA (reference sequence). V lost 0 bases and J lost 10, with 13 bases in between. The part of the CDR3 DNA that was read is TGCAGTGCTAGAGATCAAAGGGGTCTATCACCC. Amino acids: CSARDQRGLSP. The CDR3 in its entirety is CSARDQRGLSPLHF.

This clone was counted ten times or more. CDR3 bases read: TGTGCCAGCAGCTTAGGAGCGGGACTGGGTTCCGGGGAG. It translates to CASSLGAGLGSGE. The entire CDR3 is CASSLGAGLGSGELFF. The V gene is TRBV7-3, the J gene TRBJ2-2, with 7 bases matching TRBD2. The read terminates 3 residues ahead of where the CDR3 ends, so the germline J gene completes it. There are 16 residues in the CDR3. Germline CDR1 is SGHTA and CDR2 is FQGTGA. The J segment lost 6 bases and the V segment lost 2 bases, leaving 9 bases of the junction unmatched.

In its sample, this clone was seen many times. The observed sequence ends 3 residues before the CDR3 terminus, with the missing tail filled in from the germline J gene. The V and J genes are TRBV12-3 or TRBV12-4 and TRBJ2-2; perhaps TRBD1 as D (5 bases). Trimming cost V 3 bases and J 3 bases, with 11 bases left between them. The CDR3 runs to 15 residues. CDR3 bases read: TGTGCCAGCAGTTTTCAGGACACCTACACCGGGGAG. Protein: CASSFQDTYTGE. From start to end, the CDR3 is CASSFQDTYTGELFF.

This clone was found many times. The read terminates 3 residues ahead of where the CDR3 ends, so the germline J gene completes it. V gene TRBV4-2 combines with J gene TRBJ1-4, with D tentatively TRBD1 (5 bases). Germline V gene data show CDR1 as LGHNA and CDR2 as YNFKEQ. V dropped 0 bases and J dropped 2 bases, with 16 bases sitting between them. There are 18 residues in the CDR3. This CDR3 reads CASSQDQGARGTNEKLFF. The CDR3 bases that were read are TGTGCCAGCAGCCAAGATCAGGGTGCCCGAGGGACTAATGAAAAA.

This clone was picked up many times. The read comes to an end 3 residues before the CDR3 does, leaving the germline J gene to fill in the end. This sequence joins TRBV20-1 and TRBJ2-5; the D gene is possibly TRBD1 (5 bases). The CDR3 contains 13 residues. V gave up 0 bases and J gave up 5 bases, with 10 bases separating them. CDR1 is DFQATT, CDR2 SNEGSKA, per germline (reference sequence). Here the CDR3 reads CSARESGLETQYF. Incomplete CDR3 DNA: TGCAGTGCTAGAGAATCAGGGCTGGAGACC.

Details on this clone: The read ends 3 residues before the CDR3 terminus; that terminus is restored from the germline J gene. The chain joins TRBV6-7 to TRBJ2-3; 7 positions agree with TRBD2. TRBV6-7 is an ORF, with its function uncertain. This CDR3 spans 14 amino acids. Partial CDR3 DNA: TGTGCCAGCAGTTCCCAGACTAGCAGGGAGACG. Translation: CASSSQTSRET. The CDR3 reads in full as CASSSQTSRETQYF.